The rows below give T cell receptor beta chains drawn from one sample of a study of blood T cells in healthy people across ages. TCRdb independently ran MiXCR on the 5' RACE reads; one entry per CDR3 protein. The table records about 1 million distinct CDR3 sequences, approximately 25% of them present only once. Another study also made use of these data, one on T cells of mothers and their children.

Specimen: blood. These receptors all come from a girl under 10 years old in good health. The CDR3 runs from the conserved cysteine through the conserved F or W. Each record gives: clone size, V gene, J gene, D gene, CDR3 DNA, CDR3 protein. A D gene is named only where the DNA matches it firmly. Size is stated for part of the rows, as once, few or many counts, or as a class when the clone is expanded.

clone_size: many; v_call: TRBV9; j_call: TRBJ1-5; d_call: -; cdr3_nt: TGTGCCAGCAGCGTAGGGGATAGCAATCAGCCCCAGCATTTT; cdr3_aa: CASSVGDSNQPQHF
clone_size: -; v_call: TRBV14; j_call: TRBJ2-1; d_call: -; cdr3_nt: TGTGCCAGCAGCCAAGATAATGCGAAGAGGCATGAGCAGTTCTTC; cdr3_aa: CASSQDNAKRHEQFF
clone_size: -; v_call: TRBV27; j_call: TRBJ2-7; d_call: -; cdr3_nt: TGTGCCAGCAGTCGAGGGGCGGCCTACGAGCAGTACTTC; cdr3_aa: CASSRGAAYEQYF
clone_size: few; v_call: TRBV28; j_call: TRBJ2-7; d_call: -; cdr3_nt: TGTGCCAGCCGGCATCTCTACGAGCAGTACTTC; cdr3_aa: CASRHLYEQYF
clone_size: -; v_call: TRBV9; j_call: TRBJ1-2; d_call: -; cdr3_nt: TGTGCCAGCAGCGTCTCGGGGCAGCCTAACTATGGCTACACCTTC; cdr3_aa: CASSVSGQPNYGYTF
clone_size: few; v_call: TRBV27; j_call: TRBJ2-2; d_call: TRBD1; cdr3_nt: TGTGCCAGCAGTTTATCGATTGGGGCAGGGGGAAAAACCGGGGAGCTGTTTTTT; cdr3_aa: CASSLSIGAGGKTGELFF
clone_size: -; v_call: TRBV4-2; j_call: TRBJ2-5; d_call: -; cdr3_nt: TGTGCCAGCAGCCAAGTGCCTGGGGGCGGGGTCTTAAAGGAGACCCAGTACTTC; cdr3_aa: CASSQVPGGGVLKETQYF
clone_size: -; v_call: TRBV12-3/TRBV12-4; j_call: TRBJ1-5; d_call: -; cdr3_nt: TGTGCCAGCAGTCCGCCAGTACAGGATCAGCCCCAGCATTTT; cdr3_aa: CASSPPVQDQPQHF
clone_size: -; v_call: TRBV20-1; j_call: TRBJ1-6; d_call: -; cdr3_nt: TGCAGTGCTTCTTCTGACGCGGCTTTCGCGGTTTCACCCCTCCACTTT; cdr3_aa: CSASSDAAFAVSPLHF
clone_size: many; v_call: TRBV5-1; j_call: TRBJ2-7; d_call: -; cdr3_nt: TGCGCCAGCAGCTTGGCGCAGGGCTGGTACGAGCAGTACTTC; cdr3_aa: CASSLAQGWYEQYF
clone_size: few; v_call: TRBV12-5; j_call: TRBJ2-3; d_call: -; cdr3_nt: TGTGCTAGTGGTTTGTCCCCGGCGGTCACAGATACGCAGTATTTT; cdr3_aa: CASGLSPAVTDTQYF
clone_size: -; v_call: TRBV20-1; j_call: TRBJ2-2; d_call: TRBD1; cdr3_nt: TGCAGTGCTAGAGCCCGGGACAGGGAGAACACCGGGGAGCTGTTTTTT; cdr3_aa: CSARARDRENTGELFF
clone_size: -; v_call: TRBV7-6; j_call: TRBJ2-1; d_call: TRBD2; cdr3_nt: TGTGCCAGCAGTGGTCCGGGACTACCTTCGGATGAGCAGTTCTTC; cdr3_aa: CASSGPGLPSDEQFF
clone_size: -; v_call: TRBV7-2; j_call: TRBJ1-3; d_call: -; cdr3_nt: TGTGCCAGCAGCTTAGCTGGGGGGCCTGCCTCTGGAAACACCATATATTTT; cdr3_aa: CASSLAGGPASGNTIYF
clone_size: few; v_call: TRBV29-1; j_call: TRBJ2-1; d_call: -; cdr3_nt: TGCAGCGTTCGGGTTAGAGGAAATTACAATGAGCAGTTCTTC; cdr3_aa: CSVRVRGNYNEQFF
clone_size: -; v_call: TRBV4-2; j_call: TRBJ1-5; d_call: -; cdr3_nt: TGTGCCAGCAGCCTAGAGACAGCCTTAAGCAATCAGCCCCAGCATTTT; cdr3_aa: CASSLETALSNQPQHF
clone_size: -; v_call: TRBV5-1; j_call: TRBJ2-7; d_call: TRBD1; cdr3_nt: TGCGCCAGCAGCCCGGGGGACAGGGAGGTTGGCGAGCAGTACTTC; cdr3_aa: CASSPGDREVGEQYF
clone_size: -; v_call: TRBV29-1; j_call: TRBJ2-1; d_call: -; cdr3_nt: TGCAGCGTTGTCTTAGATCTGCGAAATGAGCAGTTCTTC; cdr3_aa: CSVVLDLRNEQFF
clone_size: once; v_call: TRBV20-1; j_call: TRBJ2-1; d_call: -; cdr3_nt: TGCAGTGCTAGACTGCTAGCAGTTGAGCAGTTCTTC; cdr3_aa: CSARLLAVEQFF
clone_size: few; v_call: TRBV18; j_call: TRBJ2-3; d_call: TRBD2; cdr3_nt: TGTGCCAGCTCACCAAATTCAAGCGGGAGGGCCCGGTTTTTGACAGATACGCAGTATTTT; cdr3_aa: CASSPNSSGRARFLTDTQYF
clone_size: -; v_call: TRBV11-2; j_call: TRBJ1-1; d_call: -; cdr3_nt: TGTGCCAGCAGCTTAGGGGGGTCCGGAGCTTTCTTT; cdr3_aa: CASSLGGSGAFF
clone_size: -; v_call: TRBV11-3; j_call: TRBJ2-5; d_call: -; cdr3_nt: TGTGCCAGCAGCTTTACCAGCAGAGAGACCCAGTACTTC; cdr3_aa: CASSFTSRETQYF
clone_size: few; v_call: TRBV29-1; j_call: TRBJ2-7; d_call: TRBD1; cdr3_nt: TGCAGCGTCCCAGGGGGCGTTTACGAGCAGTACTTC; cdr3_aa: CSVPGGVYEQYF
clone_size: few; v_call: TRBV7-8; j_call: TRBJ2-7; d_call: -; cdr3_nt: TGTGCCAGCAGCTCCCAACACACCGACTACGAGCAGTACTTC; cdr3_aa: CASSSQHTDYEQYF
clone_size: -; v_call: TRBV29-1; j_call: TRBJ2-7; d_call: -; cdr3_nt: TGCAGCGTTAGTTTTACTTACGCTAGGGGCGAGCAGTACTTC; cdr3_aa: CSVSFTYARGEQYF
clone_size: once; v_call: TRBV7-2; j_call: TRBJ2-1; d_call: TRBD2; cdr3_nt: TGTGCCAGCAGCTCCAGCGGGGACCCCTCCTACAATGAGCAGTTCTTC; cdr3_aa: CASSSSGDPSYNEQFF
clone_size: many; v_call: TRBV6-6; j_call: TRBJ1-4; d_call: -; cdr3_nt: TGTGCCAGCAGCTATAGGGGCGGGGAAAAACTGTTTTTT; cdr3_aa: CASSYRGGEKLFF